The clone carrying this TCR beta chain was counted ten times or more. The hyperthyroidism patients had all been newly diagnosed, and their disease duration was under 2 months. Their ages ranged from 18 to 65 years. From RNA transcripts, TCR beta CDR3 regions were amplified. TCR CDR3 underwent first-round RT-PCR with the HTBI primer set. TCRdb processed the multiplex PCR reads anew with MiXCR; each CDR3 protein has one entry. This sample has about 380,000 distinct CDR3 sequences; approximately 14% occur once, and the top ten carry about 11%. This sample is drawn from a study of T cells in Graves' hyperthyroidism and ophthalmopathy. Sequencing used blood. The receptor's source is a woman aged 55-69 years with Graves' hyperthyroidism.

The CDR3: CASGFAGLDNQETQYF. The CDR3 DNA sequence: TGTGCTAGTGGTTTTGCGGGACTCGACAATCAAGAGACCCAGTACTTC. This chain joins TRBV12-5 and TRBJ2-5; perhaps TRBD2 as D (6 bases). Germline V CDR1 and CDR2: LGHNT, FRNRAP. The CDR3 is made up of 16 amino acids. Deletions cut 3 bases from V and 2 bases from J, with 16 bases between.